This TCR beta chain stems from a study of CD8+ T cells in alopecia areata. Study conclusions and caveats: Both scalp clonality and the expanded CD8+ clones among the top 100 showed a significant decrease with tofacitinib.

The germline V gene encodes CDR1 ENHRY and CDR2 SYGVKD. Trimming took 5 bases from V and 5 from J, leaving 9 bases between them. This CDR3 region has 12 residues. Treatment of the sample: oral pan-JAK inhibitor, 5-10 mg twice daily. Lesional scalp punch biopsies and peripheral blood came from alopecia areata patients. cDNA reverse transcribed from extracted RNA served as the sequencing template. Sequencing used immunoSEQ multiplex PCR; TCRdb keeps in-frame clones, though not all of them. The sample holds around 300,000 clones, around 64% seen once. On this clone itself: The antigen remains undetermined.

Sequencing used CD4+ T cells sorted from blood, obtained at week 52, from a patient treated with tofacitinib. This TCR was recovered from a human donor with alopecia areata. The chain uses TRBV10-3 and TRBJ1-1; maybe TRBD1 (6 bases). The CDR3 nucleotides are TGTGCCATCAGTAAGGGGGGAACTGAAGCTTTCTTT. It encodes CAISKGGTEAFF.